What follows is one T cell receptor beta chain and its context. Its antigen is undetermined. The sample belongs to a study of cytomegalovirus exposure and HLA in healthy donors. The PCR was carried out with 60 Vbeta primers and 13 Jbeta primers. Libraries were prepared by immunoSEQ multiplex PCR; TCRdb keeps only in-frame clonotypes and omits some of them. The sample has 100,000 to 150,000 clones; roughly 70% are singletons. General study findings and limits: Reports described diagnosis of cytomegalovirus status by the classifier as highly specific and sensitive. Productive status was seen about 87% or about 30% of the time for most TCR beta V segments in an earlier analysis.

This receptor was obtained from a man between 35 and 55 years old in good health and CMV-seropositive. Sequenced sample: PBMCs.

In DNA, the CDR3 is TGTGCCAGCGGAGGACAGGGTACCTACGAGCAGTACTTC. Its translation: CASGGQGTYEQYF. The V call is TRBV7-2, the J call TRBJ2-7; TRBD1 matches 8 bases. The ends lost 8 bases at V and 2 bases at J; junction bases unmatched: 5. Germline values: CDR1 SGHTA, CDR2 FQGNSA. The CDR3 extends over 13 amino acids.